These 2 T cell receptor beta chains came from one sample sequenced in a study of radiation and T cells in renal cell carcinoma. As for time point: blood 4 weeks post-SBRT, at nephrectomy. Treatment meaning: 15 Gy SBRT to primary tumor, nephrectomy 4 weeks later. Libraries were prepared by immunoSEQ multiplex PCR; TCRdb keeps only in-frame clonotypes and omits some of them. The data contain about 150,000 clones, about 86% of them singletons. The source was blood, collected from a patient whose treatment included radiotherapy and nephrectomy. These receptors all come from a woman in her forties or fifties with renal cell carcinoma.

CDR3 in amino acids: CASSLRGYEQYF. For the CDR3, the DNA is TGTGCCAGCAGTTTAAGGGGGTACGAGCAGTACTTC. The V gene is TRBV27, the J gene TRBJ2-7; D is possibly TRBD1 (6 bases). CDR1 MNHEY and CDR2 SMNVEV come from the germline V gene (reference sequence). V was pared by 2 bases and J by 4 bases, with 6 bases between. The length of the CDR3 is 12 residues.

The chain couples TRBV18 to TRBJ1-2; 10 bases are a match to TRBD1. CDR1 and CDR2 from the germline V gene are KGHSH and LQKENI. This CDR3 region has 14 residues. V trimming: 3 bases; J trimming: 7 bases; junction bases outside the gene matches: 5. CDR3 in amino acids: CASSPGTGEAGYTF. DNA of the CDR3: TGTGCCAGCTCACCGGGGACAGGGGAGGCTGGCTACACCTTC.